This T cell receptor (beta chain) was profiled in a study of blood T cell repertoires in COVID-19. Turning to the study itself: PBMCs, B-cell-depleted T cells, or T cells were the source of the cDNA or gDNA that made up the material.

In this sample, this clone turned up once. Germline V gives CDR1 MDHEN, CDR2 SYDVKM. This CDR3 has 14 amino acids. V trimming: 6 bases; J trimming: 7 bases; junction bases outside the gene matches: 6. Sequencing used immunoSEQ multiplex PCR; TCRdb keeps in-frame clones, though not all of them. The table includes about 130,000 clones, 70% to 85% detected once. The sequencing input was peripheral blood. The V call is TRBV28, the J call TRBJ1-6; 7 bases fit TRBD1. The clonotype was recovered from a woman in her forties or fifties with acute or convalescent COVID-19. The DNA for the CDR3 is TGTGCCAGCAGCCCGGGACAGATGAATTCACCCCTCCACTTT. Its translation: CASSPGQMNSPLHF.